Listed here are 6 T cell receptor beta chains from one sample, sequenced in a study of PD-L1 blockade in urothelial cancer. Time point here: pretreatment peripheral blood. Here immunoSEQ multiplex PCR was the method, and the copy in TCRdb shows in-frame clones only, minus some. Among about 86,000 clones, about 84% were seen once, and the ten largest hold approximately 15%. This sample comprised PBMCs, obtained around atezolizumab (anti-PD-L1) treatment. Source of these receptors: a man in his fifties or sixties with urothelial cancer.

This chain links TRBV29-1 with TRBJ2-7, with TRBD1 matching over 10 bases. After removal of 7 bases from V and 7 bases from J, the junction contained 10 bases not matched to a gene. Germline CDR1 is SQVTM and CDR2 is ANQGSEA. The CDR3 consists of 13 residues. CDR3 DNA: TGCAGCGCTACGGGACAGGGGCGTTATGAGCAGTACTTC. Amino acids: CSATGQGRYEQYF.

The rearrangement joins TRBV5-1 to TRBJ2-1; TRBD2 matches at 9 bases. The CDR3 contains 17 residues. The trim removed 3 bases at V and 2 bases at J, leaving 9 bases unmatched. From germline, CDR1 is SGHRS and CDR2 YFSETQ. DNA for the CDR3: TGCGCCAGCAGCTCTCCTAGCGGGGTTAGTCCCTACAATGAGCAGTTCTTC. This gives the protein CASSSPSGVSPYNEQFF.

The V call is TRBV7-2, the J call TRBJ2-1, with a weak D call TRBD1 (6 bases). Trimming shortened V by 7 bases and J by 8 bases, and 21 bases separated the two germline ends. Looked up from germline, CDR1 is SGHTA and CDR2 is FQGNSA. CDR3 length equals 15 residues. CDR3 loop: CASTAPDRYGHEQFF. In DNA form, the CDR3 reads TGTGCCAGCACCGCCCCCGACAGGTATGGTCATGAGCAGTTCTTC.

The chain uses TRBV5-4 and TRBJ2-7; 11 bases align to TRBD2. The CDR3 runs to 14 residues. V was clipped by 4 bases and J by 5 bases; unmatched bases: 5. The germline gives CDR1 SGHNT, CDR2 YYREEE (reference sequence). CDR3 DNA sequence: TGTGCCAGCAGCCGTAGCGGGGGGGCAGACGAGCAGTACTTC. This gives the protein CASSRSGGADEQYF.

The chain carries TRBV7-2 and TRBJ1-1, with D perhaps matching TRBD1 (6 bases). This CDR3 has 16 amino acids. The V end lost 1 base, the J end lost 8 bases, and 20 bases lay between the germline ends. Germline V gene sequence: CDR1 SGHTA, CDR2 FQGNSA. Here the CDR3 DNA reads TGTGCCAGCAGCTTAGGTGGAGGGGGGGCGAAGGGAGAAGCTTTCTTT. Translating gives CASSLGGGGAKGEAFF.

The CDR3 loop is CSVGGGGQGTETQYF. The CDR3 DNA is TGCAGCGTTGGAGGGGGTGGGCAGGGTACGGAGACCCAGTACTTC. This chain connects TRBV29-1 to TRBJ2-5; D may be TRBD1 (6 bases). The CDR3 is 15 amino acids. V was cut by 4 bases and J by 5 bases, with 20 bases left in between. Germline V gene sequence: CDR1 SQVTM, CDR2 ANQGSEA.